Given below is one T cell receptor beta chain in context. Its recognized antigen is unknown. No much larger clone is present one base from it, and per-base qualities are unavailable. This sample stems from a study of shared clonotypes between healthy human individuals (dated by TCRdb to about 2020). About the full investigation: The cohort included three men and two women between 18 and 49 years of age. For each donor, three plates each were used for CD4 naive and CD4 memory, two plates were used for CD8 naive, and one plate was used for CD8 memory. To estimate repertoire size and how much clonotypes are shared between individuals, the study performed deep sequencing of blood TCR repertoires from roughly five healthy adults. Libraries were prepared and TCR repertoires were sequenced by different laboratories using diverse techniques, in order to increase sequencing depth and limit assay-specific biases. Between about 0.85 and 9.5 billion PBMCs per donor were obtained by leukapheresis. The paper's findings and limits, for the study overall: Sampling was limited to blood, and TCR repertoires in tissue likely differ from TCR repertoires in blood. Higher generation probabilities were observed for clonotypes shared by all four sorted-subset donors than for non-shared clonotypes. Based on pairwise subsampling, the degree of clonotype sharing among donors was expected to be affected by sequencing depth. Incomplete sequencing was indicated by rarefaction of sorted-subset datasets, despite the large sequencing depth. Sharing across several donors was observed for approximately 5% of naive CD4, over 3% of naive CD8, 2% to 2.5% of memory CD4, and around 0.44% of memory CD8 clonotypes. The genetic and exposure-history diversity represented was limited by the small number of donors. Estimated clonotype richness was generally larger for naive than for memory subsets.

From cysteine to phenylalanine, the CDR3 is 16 amino acids long. The entry retains the CDR3 DNA only, 48 bases that are in frame from base 1. CDR1 and CDR2 are drawn from the germline V gene (reference sequence): MNHNY, SVGAGI. V ends up 4 bases short and J 1 base short, with an unmatched junction base count of 4. CD8 naive samples were obtained by positive selection for CCR7 among CD45RO-negative cells, yielding a CD45RA+CCR7+ population from which TemRA cells were excluded. The donors were healthy, HIV-negative adults with no recently reported acute infections or vaccinations. Every donor was a Caucasian adult residing in Nashville, Tennessee, USA. Blood was obtained by leukapheresis, after which PBMCs were separated by Ficoll-Histopaque density gradient centrifugation and cryopreserved in liquid nitrogen vapor phase. Purity and quantity of every magnetically sorted T cell population were checked by analytical flow cytometry. Each sorted fraction had its genomic DNA isolated and then quantified by UV absorbance on a Nanodrop 2000c.

TCR CDR3 regions were amplified from genomic DNA by multiplex PCR using the deep immunoSEQ assay. Extracted genomic DNA from each cell subset was distributed evenly across all wells of several immunoSEQ 96-well plates, and each plate was treated as a replicate. For sorted subsets, about 200 ng genomic DNA, equal to some 30,000 T cell genomes, was loaded into each replicate PCR. Purified libraries were measured with a Qubit 3.0 fluorometer, size-checked on a Bioanalyzer 2100, and measured again with the KAPA Library Quantification kit. Every immunoSEQ 96-well plate was sequenced on a separate single-read 150-cycle Illumina NextSeq 550 flow cell. The authors processed their data as follows. Because the immunoSEQ output held only junctional sequences and lacked quality scores, the filtering could not match the filtering applied to full-length reads. To assign V/J genes and CDR3, sequences were annotated using PyIR, a Python wrapper for IgBLAST v1.9, with IMGT germline references. Any read was removed if the V/J assignment was weak (E-value above 1e-6), the CDR3 was missing, or the read contained stop codons, out-of-frame junctions, or ambiguous translated residues. V3J clonotypes were defined as sequences sharing an identical inferred V gene, J gene, and CDR3 amino acid sequence. The percentage overlap between two repertoires was calculated by dividing the number of shared unique clonotypes by the size of the smaller repertoire. Richness of each repertoire was evaluated using RTK rarefaction, the Chao1 estimator, and Recon v2.1 estimates of unobserved clonotypes. Generation probabilities were computed with OLGA for all TCRbeta clonotypes obtained by the gDNA method from a few donors. TCRdb took over this immuneACCESS table, retaining in-frame rearrangements with V and J assigned. Such tables are incomplete; in checked studies, under half of the missing clones stem from an unresolved V gene, and the remainder is unexplained. V and J calls and clone size are given by that table; D and trimming were obtained from the DNA. This sample comprises around 1.9 million clones, roughly 91% of them detected only once. The biggest ten clones account for roughly 1.7% of the sample.

The sequence joins TRBV6-6 to TRBJ2-3; 11 central nucleotides agree with TRBD2. The sequencing sample was made of naive CD8+ T cells from PBMCs. The cell subset or site tag for this specimen amounts to: CD45RA+CCR7+. The sequence was obtained from a man aged 18 to 30 in good health. Some clones in this sample may be carry-over from other donors' samples. The DNA is TGTGCCAGCAGTTGGACGACTAGCGGGGGCACAGATACGCAGTATTTT. It is translated as CASSWTTSGGTDTQYF.